This is a list of T cell receptor beta chains from one sample in a study of T cells after yellow fever vaccination. TCRdb itself ran the 5' RACE reads through MiXCR, one entry per CDR3 protein. The table records about 320,000 distinct CDR3 sequences, 4% to 5.5% of them present only once. Sequenced material: PBMCs, taken 15 days after the yellow fever booster vaccination. The receptors shown here come from a man between 18 and 29 years old who received the YFV17D yellow fever vaccine. Both conserved end residues are trimmed from each CDR3. The D gene is left open where the match is weak.

v_gene,j_gene,d_gene,CDR3aa
TRBV5-1,TRBJ2-1,NA,ASSLAKGGGSSYNEQF
TRBV28,TRBJ2-6,NA,ASSPSSSPSGANVLT
TRBV7-2,TRBJ1-2,NA,ASSLVDRGGYT
TRBV12-3/TRBV12-4,TRBJ2-3,NA,ASSLYGDTQY
TRBV5-6,TRBJ2-6,NA,ASFPSGANVLT
TRBV4-2,TRBJ1-1,NA,ASSPRGLRTEAF
TRBV4-3,TRBJ1-1,NA,ASSQDLRQGGTEAF
TRBV29-1,TRBJ2-7,NA,SVSTAEDTEQY
TRBV9,TRBJ1-1,NA,ASSPLRRTEAF
TRBV11-2,TRBJ2-5,NA,ASSLQRAEETQY
TRBV20-1,TRBJ1-5,NA,SALSWRDENQPQH
TRBV5-1,TRBJ2-5,NA,ASSAAGRETQY
TRBV24-1,TRBJ1-1,NA,ATRGWGMNTEAF
TRBV20-1,TRBJ1-6,NA,SASSYNSPLH
TRBV4-3,TRBJ2-5,NA,ASSQDTRVETQY
TRBV5-1,TRBJ1-1,NA,ASSLFENEAF
TRBV4-3,TRBJ2-2,NA,ASSQGPSDPKRTGELF
TRBV4-1,TRBJ2-3,NA,ASSQEGPVRTDTQY
TRBV4-2,TRBJ1-5,NA,ASSQDVHFGDQPQH
TRBV11-2,TRBJ1-5,NA,ASSLIGYNQPQH
TRBV6-4,TRBJ1-6,TRBD1,ASSDSTGGNSPLH
TRBV13,TRBJ1-2,TRBD1,ASSLTGVLRDGYT
TRBV5-1,TRBJ2-1,TRBD2,ASSLAPLAVYNEQF
TRBV27,TRBJ2-1,NA,ASRGYRYNEQF
TRBV4-1,TRBJ1-2,NA,ASSPPGVGGYT
TRBV25-1,TRBJ1-1,NA,ASSRGGARGF
TRBV7-2,TRBJ1-6,TRBD1,ASSLSVFGAGGMPLH
TRBV12-3/TRBV12-4,TRBJ2-2,NA,ASSLGAGSGELF
TRBV20-1,TRBJ2-1,TRBD2,SASLPAGGTNEQF
TRBV29-1,TRBJ1-2,TRBD1,SVRTGTNYGYT
TRBV7-8,TRBJ1-2,NA,ASSPRRVGLGYT
TRBV2,TRBJ2-6,TRBD1,ASSPDRVGSGANVLT
TRBV7-2,TRBJ1-4,NA,ASSSGGTTNEKLF
TRBV20-1,TRBJ2-1,TRBD1,SAQDRGRWEQF
TRBV11-2,TRBJ2-2,TRBD2,ASSEFAGGLANTGELF
TRBV9,TRBJ1-1,NA,ASSPSVGTEAF
TRBV3-1,TRBJ2-4,TRBD2,ASSQDLGGTPAGKNIQY
TRBV25-1,TRBJ2-2,NA,ASSPGAATGELF